This TCR beta chain was obtained from a study of cytomegalovirus exposure and HLA in healthy donors. About the research overall: About 85 million unique TCRs from HLA-typed donors were held in an early release of data.

This clone was counted only a few times. CDR1 is MGHRA and CDR2 is YSYEKL in the germline V gene. This CDR3 spans 16 amino acids. The ends were cut back, 0 bases at V and 2 bases at J, with 14 bases in the middle. The PCR used 60 Vbeta and 13 Jbeta primers. Produced via immunoSEQ multiplex PCR; TCRdb's table is partial and in-frame only. The sample lists more than 150,000 clones, 80% seen once, with about 0.64% in the top ten. The rearrangement uses TRBV4-1 and TRBJ2-7; perhaps TRBD1 as D (6 bases). The clonotype was recovered from a boy younger than 18 in good health and CMV-seronegative. The source material was PBMCs. The chain's CDR3 is CASSQDGTFYTYEQYF. For the CDR3, the DNA is TGCGCCAGCAGCCAAGACGGGACATTTTACACCTACGAGCAGTACTTC.